This section outlines one T cell receptor beta chain sequence together with its context. This sample stems from a study of blood T cell repertoires in COVID-19. Per the germline V gene, CDR1 is SGHNT and CDR2 is YYREEE (reference sequence). The CDR3 sequence is 14 residues long. The trim removed 4 bases at V and 10 bases at J, leaving 13 bases unmatched. Produced via immunoSEQ multiplex PCR; TCRdb's table is partial and in-frame only. The sample lists 200,000 to 250,000 clones, 65% to 90% occurring once. This clonotype originated in a woman aged 40 to 50 with acute COVID-19. V gene TRBV5-4 combines with J gene TRBJ2-7; 8 bases agree with TRBD1. The sample was PBMCs or T cells enriched from blood (not recorded which). The CDR3 coding sequence is TGTGCCAGCAGCCCAGCGAGCGACAGGGGAAAACAGTACTTC. This codes for CASSPASDRGKQYF.